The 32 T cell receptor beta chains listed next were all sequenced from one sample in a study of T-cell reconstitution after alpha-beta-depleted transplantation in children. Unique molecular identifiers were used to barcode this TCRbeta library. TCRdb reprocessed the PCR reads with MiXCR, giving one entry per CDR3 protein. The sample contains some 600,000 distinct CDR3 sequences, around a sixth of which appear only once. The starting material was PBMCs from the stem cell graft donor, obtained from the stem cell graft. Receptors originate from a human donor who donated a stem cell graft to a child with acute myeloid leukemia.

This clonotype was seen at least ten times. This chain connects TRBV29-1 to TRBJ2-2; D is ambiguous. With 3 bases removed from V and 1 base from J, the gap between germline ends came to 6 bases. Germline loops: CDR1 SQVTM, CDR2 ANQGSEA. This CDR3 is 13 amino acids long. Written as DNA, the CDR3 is TGCAGCGTTGATAAGAAGAACACCGGGGAGCTGTTTTTT. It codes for CSVDKKNTGELFF.

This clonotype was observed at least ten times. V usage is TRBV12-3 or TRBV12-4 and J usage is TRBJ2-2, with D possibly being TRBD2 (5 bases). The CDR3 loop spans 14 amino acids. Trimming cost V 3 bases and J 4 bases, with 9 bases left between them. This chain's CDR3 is CASSFEGGTGELFF. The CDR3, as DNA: TGTGCCAGCAGTTTTGAGGGCGGCACCGGGGAGCTGTTTTTT.

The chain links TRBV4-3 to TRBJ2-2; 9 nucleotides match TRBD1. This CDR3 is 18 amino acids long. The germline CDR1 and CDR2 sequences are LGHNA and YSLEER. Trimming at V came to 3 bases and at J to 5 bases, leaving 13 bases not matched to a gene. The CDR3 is CASSQGTGGLVRTGELFF. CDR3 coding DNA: TGCGCCAGCAGCCAGGGAACAGGGGGCCTGGTTAGAACCGGGGAGCTGTTTTTT.

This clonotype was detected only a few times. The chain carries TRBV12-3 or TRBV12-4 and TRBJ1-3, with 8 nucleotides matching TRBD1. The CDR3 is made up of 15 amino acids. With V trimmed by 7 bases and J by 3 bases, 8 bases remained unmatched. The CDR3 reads CASNKGQADGNTIYF. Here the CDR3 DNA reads TGTGCCAGCAATAAGGGACAGGCTGATGGAAACACCATATATTTT.

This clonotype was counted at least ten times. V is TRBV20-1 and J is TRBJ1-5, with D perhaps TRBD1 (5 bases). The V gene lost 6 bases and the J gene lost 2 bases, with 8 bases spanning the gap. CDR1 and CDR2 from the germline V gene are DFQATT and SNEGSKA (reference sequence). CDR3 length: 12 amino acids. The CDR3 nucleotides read TGCAGTGCGGGGGAGGGCAATCAGCCCCAGCATTTT. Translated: CSAGEGNQPQHF.

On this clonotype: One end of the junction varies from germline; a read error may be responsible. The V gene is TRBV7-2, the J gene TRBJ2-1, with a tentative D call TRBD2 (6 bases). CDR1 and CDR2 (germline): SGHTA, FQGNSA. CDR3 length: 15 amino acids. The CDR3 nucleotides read TGTGCCAGCAGCCTAGCGACAGCCGCCTACAATGAGCAGTTCTTC. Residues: CASSLATAAYNEQFF.

The CDR3 here is CASSLNRPPGGYGYTF. The CDR3 DNA is TGCGCCAGCAGCTTGAACAGGCCGCCGGGGGGCTATGGCTACACCTTC. This rearrangement joins TRBV5-1 to TRBJ1-2, with a weak D call TRBD1 (5 bases). Germline V gene lookup returns CDR1 SGHRS and CDR2 YFSETQ. Trimming stripped 1 base from V and 4 bases from J, with 17 bases between. The CDR3 is made up of 16 amino acids.

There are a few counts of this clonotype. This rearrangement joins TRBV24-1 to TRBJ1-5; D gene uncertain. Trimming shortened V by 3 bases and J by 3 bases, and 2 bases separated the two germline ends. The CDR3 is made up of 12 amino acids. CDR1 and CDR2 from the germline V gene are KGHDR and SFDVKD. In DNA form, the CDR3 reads TGTGCCACCAGTGATCACAATCAGCCCCAGCATTTT. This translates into CATSDHNQPQHF.

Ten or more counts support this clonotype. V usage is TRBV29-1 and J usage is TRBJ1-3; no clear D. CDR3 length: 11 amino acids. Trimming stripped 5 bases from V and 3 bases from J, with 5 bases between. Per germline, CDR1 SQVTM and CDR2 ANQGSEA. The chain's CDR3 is CSVMYGNTIYF. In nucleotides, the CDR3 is TGCAGCGTTATGTATGGAAACACCATATATTTT.

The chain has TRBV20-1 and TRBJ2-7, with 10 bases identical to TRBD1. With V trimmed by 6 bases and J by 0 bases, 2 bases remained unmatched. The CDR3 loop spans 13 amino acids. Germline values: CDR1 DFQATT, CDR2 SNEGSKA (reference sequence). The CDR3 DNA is TGCAGTGCCCGGACAGGGGGCTCCTACGAGCAGTACGTC. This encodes CSARTGGSYEQYV.

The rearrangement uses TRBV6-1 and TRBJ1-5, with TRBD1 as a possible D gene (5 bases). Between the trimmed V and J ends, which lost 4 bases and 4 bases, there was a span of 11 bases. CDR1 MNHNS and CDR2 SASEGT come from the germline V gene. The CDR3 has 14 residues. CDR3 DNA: TGTGCCAGCAGTGTTTTAAGGGGTAATCAGCCCCAGCATTTT. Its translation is CASSVLRGNQPQHF.

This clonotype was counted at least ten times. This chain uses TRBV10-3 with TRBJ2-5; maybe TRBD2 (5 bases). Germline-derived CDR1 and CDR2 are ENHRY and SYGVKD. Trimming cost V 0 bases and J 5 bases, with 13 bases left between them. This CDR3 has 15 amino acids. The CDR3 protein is CAISESNIGGETQYF. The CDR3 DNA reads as TGTGCCATCAGTGAGTCAAATATTGGAGGCGAGACCCAGTACTTC.

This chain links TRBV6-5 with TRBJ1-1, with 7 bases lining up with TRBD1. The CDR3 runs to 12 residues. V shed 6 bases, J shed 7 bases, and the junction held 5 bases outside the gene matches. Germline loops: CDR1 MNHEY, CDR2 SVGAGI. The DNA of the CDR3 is TGTGCCAGCAGCTTTAGACAGGGTGAAGCTTTCTTT. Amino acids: CASSFRQGEAFF.

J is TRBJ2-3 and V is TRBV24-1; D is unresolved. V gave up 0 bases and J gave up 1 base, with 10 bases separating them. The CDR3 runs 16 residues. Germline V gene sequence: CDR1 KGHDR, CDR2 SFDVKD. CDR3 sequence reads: CATSDLYSFGTDTQYF. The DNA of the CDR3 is TGTGCCACCAGTGATTTGTACAGCTTCGGCACAGATACGCAGTATTTT.

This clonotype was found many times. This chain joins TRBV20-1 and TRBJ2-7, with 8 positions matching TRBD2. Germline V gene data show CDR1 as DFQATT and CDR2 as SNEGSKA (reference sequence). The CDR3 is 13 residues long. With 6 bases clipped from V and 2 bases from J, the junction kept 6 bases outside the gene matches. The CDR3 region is CSAKGTSPYEQYF. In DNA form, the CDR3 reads TGCAGTGCCAAGGGGACTAGTCCCTACGAGCAGTACTTC.

This CDR3 reads CASTWALQETQYF. Here the CDR3 DNA reads TGTGCCAGCACCTGGGCCCTTCAAGAGACCCAGTACTTC. This rearrangement joins TRBV12-3 or TRBV12-4 to TRBJ2-5; D ambiguous. Trimming left V 7 bases short and J 2 bases short, with 11 bases between. The CDR3 extends over 13 amino acids.

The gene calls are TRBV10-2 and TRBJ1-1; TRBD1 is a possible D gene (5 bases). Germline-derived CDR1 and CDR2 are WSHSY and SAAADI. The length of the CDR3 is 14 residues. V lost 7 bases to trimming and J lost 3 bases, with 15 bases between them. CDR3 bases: TGCGCCAGCACCCCGGGGACGGGGGACACTGAAGCTTTCTTT. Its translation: CASTPGTGDTEAFF.

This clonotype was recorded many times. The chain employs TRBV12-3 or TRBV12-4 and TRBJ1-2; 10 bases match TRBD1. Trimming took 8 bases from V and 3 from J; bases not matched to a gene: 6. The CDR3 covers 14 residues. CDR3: CASCWDRGDYGYTF. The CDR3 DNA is TGTGCCAGCTGCTGGGACAGGGGAGACTATGGCTACACCTTC.

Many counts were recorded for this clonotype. CDR3 in amino acids: CASSLPRGRGTEAFF. The CDR3 DNA reads TGTGCCAGCAGCTTGCCCAGGGGGCGAGGCACTGAAGCTTTCTTT. The chain couples TRBV5-6 to TRBJ1-1, with 8 positions matching TRBD1. The germline CDR1 and CDR2 sequences are SGHDT and YYEEEE. Unmatched junction bases numbered 6, after V lost 1 base and J lost 4 bases. The CDR3 spans 15 residues.

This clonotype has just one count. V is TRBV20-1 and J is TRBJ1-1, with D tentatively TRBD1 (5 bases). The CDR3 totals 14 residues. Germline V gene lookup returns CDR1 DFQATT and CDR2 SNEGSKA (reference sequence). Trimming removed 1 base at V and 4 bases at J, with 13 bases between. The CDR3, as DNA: TGCAGTGCTAGAGTCCCGGACATCTCCACTGAAGCTTTCTTT. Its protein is CSARVPDISTEAFF.

The CDR3 region has the DNA TGCAGTGGTAGGGACAGGGGTCGTGGGGGAGATCAGCCCCAGCATTTT. Protein product: CSGRDRGRGGDQPQHF. The chain carries TRBV20-1 and TRBJ1-5, with TRBD1 matching 10 bases. The CDR3 is 16 amino acids. V lost 7 bases to trimming and J lost 5 bases; unmatched junction nucleotides: 14. Germline CDR1 reads DFQATT; CDR2 reads SNEGSKA (reference sequence).

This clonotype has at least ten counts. The CDR3 nucleotides are TGCGCCAGCAGCCCTTCTAGCGGGGGATACAATGAGCAGTTCTTC. Protein sequence: CASSPSSGGYNEQFF. The chain joins TRBV5-1 to TRBJ2-1, with 10 bases lining up with TRBD2. The CDR3 sequence is 15 residues long. The V gene end was trimmed by 4 bases and the J gene end by 4 bases; junction bases not matched to a gene: 5. Germline CDR1 SGHRS, CDR2 YFSETQ.

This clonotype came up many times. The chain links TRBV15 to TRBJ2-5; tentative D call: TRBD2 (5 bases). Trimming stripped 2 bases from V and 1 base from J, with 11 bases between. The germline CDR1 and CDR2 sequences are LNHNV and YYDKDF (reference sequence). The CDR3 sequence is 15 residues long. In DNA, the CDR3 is TGTGCCACCAGCAGACCCGGACTGATCCAAGAGACCCAGTACTTC. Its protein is CATSRPGLIQETQYF.

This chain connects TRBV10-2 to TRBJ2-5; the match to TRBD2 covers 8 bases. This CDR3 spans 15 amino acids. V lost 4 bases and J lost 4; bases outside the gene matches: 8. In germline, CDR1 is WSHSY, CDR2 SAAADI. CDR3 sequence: CASSAFGRGAETQYF. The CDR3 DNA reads TGCGCCAGCAGTGCGTTCGGGAGGGGAGCAGAGACCCAGTACTTC.

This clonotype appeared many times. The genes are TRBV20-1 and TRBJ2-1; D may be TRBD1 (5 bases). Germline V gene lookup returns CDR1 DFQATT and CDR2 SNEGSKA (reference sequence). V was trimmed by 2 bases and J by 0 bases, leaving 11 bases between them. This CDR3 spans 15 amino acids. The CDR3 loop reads CSARQGSASYNEQFF. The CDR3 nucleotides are TGCAGTGCTAGACAGGGTAGTGCCTCCTACAATGAGCAGTTCTTC.

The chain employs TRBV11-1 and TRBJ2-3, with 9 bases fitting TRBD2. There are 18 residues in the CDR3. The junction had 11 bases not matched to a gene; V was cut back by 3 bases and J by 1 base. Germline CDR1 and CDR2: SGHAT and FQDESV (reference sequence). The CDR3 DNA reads TGTGCCAGCAGCTTTCCTGTCTTTGGCGGGGGGGGCACAGATACGCAGTATTTT. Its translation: CASSFPVFGGGGTDTQYF. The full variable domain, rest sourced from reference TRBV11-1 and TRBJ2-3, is EAEVAQSPRYKITEKSQAVAFWCDPISGHATLYWYRQILGQGPELLVQFQDESVVDDSQLPKDRFSAERLKGVDSTLKIQPAELGDSAMYLCASSFPVFGGGGTDTQYFGPGTRLTVL.

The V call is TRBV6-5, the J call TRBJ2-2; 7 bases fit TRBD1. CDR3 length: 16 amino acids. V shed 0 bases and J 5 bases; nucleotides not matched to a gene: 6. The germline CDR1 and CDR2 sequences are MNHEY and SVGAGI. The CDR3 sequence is CASSYSTGQPTGELFF. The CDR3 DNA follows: TGTGCCAGCAGTTACTCGACGGGACAGCCTACCGGGGAGCTGTTTTTT.

CDR3 sequence (DNA): TGCGCCAGCAGCTTTAATAAGGTTTTTTCCCAAGAGACCCAGTACTTC. Protein: CASSFNKVFSQETQYF. This sequence joins TRBV5-1 and TRBJ2-5; no clear D gene. The germline CDR1 and CDR2 sequences are SGHRS and YFSETQ. The CDR3 is 16 residues long. The V gene lost 2 bases and the J gene lost 1 base, with 15 bases spanning the gap.

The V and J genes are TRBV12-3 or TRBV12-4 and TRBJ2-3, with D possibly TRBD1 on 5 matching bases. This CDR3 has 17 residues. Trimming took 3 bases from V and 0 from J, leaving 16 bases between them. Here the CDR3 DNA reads TGTGCCAGCAGTTTTATGACAGCCCCCTATAGCACAGATACGCAGTATTTT. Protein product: CASSFMTAPYSTDTQYF.

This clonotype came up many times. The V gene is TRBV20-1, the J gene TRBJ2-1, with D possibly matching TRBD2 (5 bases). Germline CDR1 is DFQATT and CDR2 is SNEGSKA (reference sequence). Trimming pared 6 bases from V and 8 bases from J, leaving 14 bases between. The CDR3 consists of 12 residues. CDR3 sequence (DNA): TGCAGTGCCAACCTATGGCGGGATGAGCAGTTCTTC. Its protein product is CSANLWRDEQFF.

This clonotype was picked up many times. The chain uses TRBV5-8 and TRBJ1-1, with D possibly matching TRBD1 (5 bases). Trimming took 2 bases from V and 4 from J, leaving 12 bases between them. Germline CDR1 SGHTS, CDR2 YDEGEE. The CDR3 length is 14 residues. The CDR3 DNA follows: TGTGCCAGCAGCTTCGGGGGGGTGGTCACTGAAGCTTTCTTT. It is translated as CASSFGGVVTEAFF.

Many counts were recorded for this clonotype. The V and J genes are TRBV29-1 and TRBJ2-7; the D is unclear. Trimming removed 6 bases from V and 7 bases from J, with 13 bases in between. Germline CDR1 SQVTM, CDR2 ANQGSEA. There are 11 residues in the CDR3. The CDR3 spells CSVYSDLEQYF. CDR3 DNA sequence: TGCAGCGTGTACAGCGATCTGGAGCAGTACTTC.